This section outlines one T cell receptor beta chain sequence together with its context. The sample comes from a study of PD-1 blockade in classical Hodgkin lymphoma. Clones were sequenced by immunoSEQ multiplex PCR, and TCRdb holds only the in-frame ones, with some missing. The sample includes fewer than 65,000 clones, 85% to 90% seen only once; the top ten take 15%. Each and every patient relapsed after autologous stem cell transplantation, and patients got differing brentuximab vedotin exposure. This CDR3 has 16 amino acids. Germline lookup yields CDR1 SGHTA and CDR2 FQGNSA. The J segment lost 2 bases and the V segment lost 4 bases, leaving 6 bases of the junction unmatched.

This clonotype originated in a human donor with classical Hodgkin lymphoma. V and J are TRBV7-2 and TRBJ2-3; 10 bases are a match to TRBD2. Source: peripheral blood mononuclear cells (PBMCs), taken at baseline. The CDR3 sequence is CASSWSGGANTDTQYF. DNA of the CDR3: TGTGCCAGCAGCTGGAGCGGGGGGGCAAACACAGATACGCAGTATTTT. The entire variable domain, with the rest obtained from reference TRBV7-2 and TRBJ2-3, is as follows: GAGVSQSPSNKVTEKGKDVELRCDPISGHTALYWYRQSLGQGLEFLIYFQGNSAPDKSGLPSDRFSAERTGGSVSTLTIQRTQQEDSAVYLCASSWSGGANTDTQYFGPGTRLTVL.